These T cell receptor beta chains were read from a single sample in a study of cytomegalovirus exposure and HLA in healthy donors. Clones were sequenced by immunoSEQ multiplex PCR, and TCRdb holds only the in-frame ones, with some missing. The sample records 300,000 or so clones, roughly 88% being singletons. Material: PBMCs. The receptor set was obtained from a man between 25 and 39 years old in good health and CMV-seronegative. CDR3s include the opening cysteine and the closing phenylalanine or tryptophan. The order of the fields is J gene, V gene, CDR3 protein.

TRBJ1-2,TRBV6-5,CASSYRQGAGYGYTF
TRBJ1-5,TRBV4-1,CASSQVEGGQPQHF
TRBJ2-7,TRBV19,CASSYGTGGAYEQYF
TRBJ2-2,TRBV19,CASGQADLNTGELFF
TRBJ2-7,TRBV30,CAWTRQALGEQYF
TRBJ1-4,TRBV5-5,CASSLVVSNEKLFF
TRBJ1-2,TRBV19,CASSTPGQGPYGYTF
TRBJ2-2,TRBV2,CASSEKERGGFAGELFF
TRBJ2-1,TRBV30,CAWESDRGHYNEQFF
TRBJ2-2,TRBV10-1,CASSESRWNAGGTGELFF
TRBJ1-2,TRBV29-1,CSAGDRGGSYTF